One sample yielded the 23 T cell receptor beta chains listed below, sequenced in a study of blood T cell repertoires in COVID-19. Profiling relied on immunoSEQ multiplex PCR, and the TCRdb table lists in-frame clones only, not all of them. The data hold about 90,000 clones, with approximately 91% observed a single time. The sample comprised peripheral blood. The receptors originated from a human donor with active COVID-19. The donor label of this sample is uncertain.

V usage is TRBV21-1 and J usage is TRBJ1-1; the table calls TRBD1, which could not be checked here. TRBV21-1 is a pseudogene segment. The CDR3 extends over 12 amino acids. The CDR3 sequence is CASRPKSDSAFF. Written as DNA, the CDR3 is TGTGCCAGCAGACCTAAGTCGGACAGCGCTTTCTTT.

This chain joins TRBV5-5 and TRBJ1-6, with D uncertain. The germline V gene has CDR1 SGHKS and CDR2 YYEKEE (reference sequence). Trimming took off 0 bases at V and 10 bases at J, with 8 bases between the two ends. This CDR3 is built from 13 residues. CDR3 bases: TGTGCCAGCAGCTTGGTCGGGATCTCACCCCTCCACTTT. This codes for CASSLVGISPLHF.

This chain uses TRBV7-2 with TRBJ1-1; 7 bases line up with TRBD1. This CDR3 has 17 amino acids. The germline gives CDR1 SGHTA, CDR2 FQGNSA. Unmatched junction bases numbered 19, after V lost 7 bases and J lost 5 bases. CDR3 in amino acids: CASTTIPTRTGKTEAFF. The CDR3 region has the DNA TGTGCCAGCACCACAATACCTACTCGGACAGGCAAGACTGAAGCTTTCTTT.

The CDR3 loop reads CASSIALGAEQYF. For the CDR3, the DNA is TGTGCCAGTAGTATAGCTTTGGGCGCCGAGCAGTACTTC. The chain has TRBV19 and TRBJ2-7; D not certain. Per germline, CDR1 LNHDA and CDR2 SQIVND (reference sequence). This CDR3 is 13 amino acids long. Deletions cut 1 base from V and 6 bases from J, with 10 bases between.

The CDR3 region is CASSRAKGTQYF. The CDR3 nucleotides are TGTGCCAGTAGCAGGGCAAAGGGGACCCAGTACTTC. This chain uses TRBV19 with TRBJ2-5; weak D call: TRBD1 (5 bases). Germline CDR1 LNHDA, CDR2 SQIVND (reference sequence). CDR3 length equals 12 residues. Trimming pared 6 bases from V and 7 bases from J, leaving 12 bases between.

The count of this clone is one. The CDR3: CASSSGGRETQYF. DNA for the CDR3: TGCGCCAGCAGCTCGGGGGGTAGAGAGACCCAGTACTTC. The rearrangement joins TRBV5-1 to TRBJ2-5, with TRBD2 matching 7 bases. This CDR3 comprises 13 residues. Germline loops: CDR1 SGHRS, CDR2 YFSETQ. With V trimmed by 3 bases and J by 4 bases, 3 bases remained unmatched.

For the CDR3, the DNA is TGCGCCAGCAGCTTGGTTCAGGCCTCTGGAAACACCATATATTTT. It translates to CASSLVQASGNTIYF. V and J are TRBV5-1 and TRBJ1-3; D is unclear. V lost 0 bases and J 0 bases, leaving 7 bases between the germline ends. The CDR3 loop spans 15 amino acids. Germline lookup yields CDR1 SGHRS and CDR2 YFSETQ.

This rearrangement joins TRBV6-5 to TRBJ2-2, with 7 bases matching TRBD1. The CDR3 is 14 amino acids. Looked up from germline, CDR1 is MNHEY and CDR2 is SVGAGI. Germline trimming cut 6 bases from V and 2 bases from J; bases unmatched to any gene: 3. CDR3 nucleotide sequence: TGTGCCAGCAGGCGGACAGGCAACACCGGGGAGCTGTTTTTT. Amino acid sequence: CASRRTGNTGELFF.

The V gene is TRBV10-3, the J gene TRBJ1-3; 9 bases fit TRBD1. The CDR3 sequence is 16 residues long. The V and J ends lost 6 bases and 1 base, in that order; junction bases with no gene match: 7. Germline values: CDR1 ENHRY, CDR2 SYGVKD. The CDR3 region is CAIRNRGPLSGNTIYF. DNA of the CDR3: TGTGCCATCAGGAACAGGGGGCCGTTATCTGGAAACACCATATATTTT.

The chain combines TRBV4-3 with TRBJ1-5; possibly TRBD1 for D (5 bases). The CDR3 is made up of 16 amino acids. The germline CDR1 and CDR2 sequences are LGHNA and YSLEER. V gave up 7 bases and J gave up 0 bases, with 16 bases separating them. CDR3 sequence (DNA): TGCGCCAGCACTGCACGGACACCAAATAGCAATCAGCCCCAGCATTTT. This encodes CASTARTPNSNQPQHF.

The gene calls are TRBV27 and TRBJ2-7; D gene ambiguous. Deletions cut 7 bases from V and 3 bases from J, with 16 bases between. Germline V gives CDR1 MNHEY, CDR2 SMNVEV (reference sequence). CDR3 length: 14 residues. Here the CDR3 reads CASIKPITFYEQYF. The CDR3, as DNA: TGTGCCAGCATCAAGCCGATTACCTTCTACGAGCAGTACTTC.

The rearrangement uses TRBV5-1 and TRBJ2-1, with D hard to call. Per germline, CDR1 SGHRS and CDR2 YFSETQ. This CDR3 contains 14 residues. Trimming removed 0 bases from V and 5 bases from J, with 9 bases in between. As DNA, the CDR3 is TGCGCCAGCAGCTTGGTACCCAGCGACAATGAGCAGTTCTTC. It specifies CASSLVPSDNEQFF.

The chain joins TRBV29-1 to TRBJ2-7; 7 bases are a match to TRBD2. CDR1 is SQVTM and CDR2 is ANQGSEA in the germline V gene. CDR3 length: 13 residues. J lost 3 bases, V lost 3 bases, and 5 bases had no gene match. The CDR3 DNA follows: TGCAGCGTTGAGCAGCGGGGTCGCTACGAGCAGTACTTC. This codes for CSVEQRGRYEQYF.

V usage is TRBV4-3 and J usage is TRBJ2-7; 12 nucleotides match TRBD2. The germline gives CDR1 LGHNA, CDR2 YSLEER. The CDR3 runs 16 residues. The V segment lost 3 bases and the J segment 5 bases; nucleotides outside the gene matches: 8. DNA of the CDR3: TGCGCCAGCAGCCAGGGAACTAGCGGGGGGAGGGACGAGCAGTACTTC. Translating it yields CASSQGTSGGRDEQYF.

The rearrangement links TRBV7-9 to TRBJ2-1, with TRBD1 matching 7 bases. The CDR3 length is 15 residues. The germline gives CDR1 SEHNR, CDR2 FQNEAQ (reference sequence). The ends lost 4 bases at V and 0 bases at J; junction bases unmatched: 3. CDR3 loop: CASSSGTASYNEQFF. CDR3 in DNA: TGTGCCAGCAGCTCCGGGACAGCCTCCTACAATGAGCAGTTCTTC.

The chain is built from TRBV2 and TRBJ2-7, with D perhaps matching TRBD1 (5 bases). Trimming shortened V by 1 base and J by 0 bases, and 7 bases separated the two germline ends. The CDR3 loop spans 14 amino acids. The germline gives CDR1 SNHLY, CDR2 FYNNEI. The CDR3 DNA is TGTGCCAGCAGTGAAGACAGGACCTCCTACGAGCAGTACTTC. Translation: CASSEDRTSYEQYF.

The chain links TRBV18 to TRBJ1-2, with 9 bases lining up with TRBD1. The V segment lost 3 bases and the J segment 1 base; nucleotides outside the gene matches: 6. The V gene's germline CDR1 is KGHSH and CDR2 LQKENI. The CDR3 spans 16 residues. The CDR3 DNA reads TGTGCCAGCTCACCCTTTCCGGGACAGGGTAACTATGGCTACACCTTC. Its translation is CASSPFPGQGNYGYTF. The variable domain in full, with the rest retrieved from reference TRBV18 and TRBJ1-2, is NAGVMQNPRHLVRRRGQEARLRCSPMKGHSHVYWYRQLPEEGLKFMVYLQKENIIDESGMPKERFSAEFPKEGPSILRIQQVVRGDSAAYFCASSPFPGQGNYGYTFGSGTRLTVV.

The genes are TRBV29-1 and TRBJ1-1, with D tentatively TRBD1 (6 bases). V gave up 7 bases and J gave up 0 bases, with 9 bases separating them. This CDR3 spans 12 amino acids. Germline V gives CDR1 SQVTM, CDR2 ANQGSEA. CDR3: CSDGGLNTEAFF. DNA of the CDR3: TGCAGCGATGGGGGCCTGAACACTGAAGCTTTCTTT.

V and J are TRBV6-5 and TRBJ1-4; D ambiguous. This CDR3 spans 15 amino acids. Per the germline V gene, CDR1 is MNHEY and CDR2 is SVGAGI. The V and J ends lost 6 bases and 0 bases respectively, with 11 bases between them. CDR3 bases: TGTGCCAGCAGAGAGATATCTGCAACTAATGAAAAACTGTTTTTT. It yields the protein CASREISATNEKLFF.

The rearrangement links TRBV19 to TRBJ2-3; possibly TRBD2 for D (5 bases). Germline V gene sequence: CDR1 LNHDA, CDR2 SQIVND (reference sequence). Trimming stripped 5 bases from V and 6 bases from J, with 21 bases between. The CDR3 is 16 residues long. This CDR3 reads CASSPIWTEPGDTQYF. In nucleotides, the CDR3 is TGTGCCAGTAGTCCAATTTGGACTGAACCTGGGGATACGCAGTATTTT.

J is TRBJ1-1 and V is TRBV29-1; TRBD1 agrees at 9 bases. This CDR3 region has 16 residues. V shed 3 bases and J 5 bases; nucleotides not matched to a gene: 13. Looked up from germline, CDR1 is SQVTM and CDR2 is ANQGSEA. DNA of the CDR3: TGCAGCGTTGATCGAAGGGGACAGGGAGCGGGGACTGAAGCTTTCTTT. Translation gives CSVDRRGQGAGTEAFF. Based on the CDR3 plus reference TRBV29-1 and TRBJ1-1, the full variable domain is SAVISQKPSRDICQRGTSLTIQCQVDSQVTMMFWYRQQPGQSLTLIATANQGSEATYESGFVIDKFPISRPNLTFSTLTVSNMSPEDSSIYLCSVDRRGQGAGTEAFFGQGTRLTVV.

Here the CDR3 reads CASSSTGTGVEKLFF. CDR3 bases: TGCGCCAGCAGCTCCACCGGGACAGGGGTAGAAAAACTGTTTTTT. The gene calls are TRBV4-1 and TRBJ1-4; 10 nucleotides align to TRBD1. This CDR3 has 15 residues. Trimming took 5 bases from V and 8 from J; bases not matched to a gene: 8. CDR1 MGHRA and CDR2 YSYEKL come from the germline V gene.

The chain uses TRBV7-9 and TRBJ2-2; D possibly corresponds to TRBD1 (6 bases). The CDR3 contains 14 residues. CDR1 is SEHNR and CDR2 is FQNEAQ in the germline V gene (reference sequence). The V and J ends lost 8 bases and 5 bases respectively, with 15 bases between them. DNA for the CDR3: TGTGCCAGCGCCCAGGGGCGTCGGACCGGGGAGCTGTTTTTT. It translates to CASAQGRRTGELFF. Variable domain in full (rest from reference TRBV7-9 and TRBJ2-2): DTGVSQNPRHKITKRGQNVTFRCDPISEHNRLYWYRQTLGQGPEFLTYFQNEAQLEKSRLLSDRFSAERPKGSFSTLEIQRTEQGDSAMYLCASAQGRRTGELFFGEGSRLTVL.